The 20 T cell receptor beta chains below all came from one sample that was sequenced in a study of OX40 agonist ivuxolimab in advanced cancers. Generated by immunoSEQ multiplex PCR, the TCRdb table keeps only in-frame clones and is missing some. The repertoire holds around 36,000 clones, with around four fifths as singletons. Sequenced material: CD4+ or CD8+ T cells sorted from blood, taken in a trial of the OX40 agonist ivuxolimab. These receptors all come from an adult with an advanced solid tumor such as melanoma, head and neck, liver or kidney cancer.

Here the CDR3 DNA reads TGTGCCAGCAGCTTCCGGGGAGGGCTCACTGAAGCTTTCTTT. It translates to CASSFRGGLTEAFF. V gene TRBV5-6 combines with J gene TRBJ1-1; D is unresolved. Trimming removed 2 bases at V and 4 bases at J, with 12 bases between. Germline V gives CDR1 SGHDT, CDR2 YYEEEE. The CDR3 is made up of 14 amino acids. The whole variable domain, remainder taken from reference TRBV5-6 and TRBJ1-1, is DAGVTQSPTHLIKTRGQQVTLRCSPKSGHDTVSWYQQALGQGPQFIFQYYEEEERQRGNFPDRFSGHQFPNYSSELNVNALLLGDSALYLCASSFRGGLTEAFFGQGTRLTVV.

In regard to this clone: The sample holds other DNA sequences that translate to the same CDR3. The CDR3: CASSMGGRASEQYF. The CDR3 DNA reads as TGTGCCAGTAGTATGGGCGGGAGGGCATCCGAGCAGTACTTC. The rearrangement links TRBV19 to TRBJ2-7; 9 nucleotides line up with TRBD2. The V segment lost 3 bases and the J segment 6 bases; nucleotides outside the gene matches: 6. Germline V gene lookup returns CDR1 LNHDA and CDR2 SQIVND (reference sequence). The CDR3 extends over 14 amino acids.

This clone is deemed medium-sized. The rearrangement joins TRBV15 to TRBJ2-2, with D tentatively TRBD2 (5 bases). The length of the CDR3 is 14 residues. Trimming removed 0 bases from V and 10 bases from J, with 12 bases in between. CDR1 LNHNV and CDR2 YYDKDF come from the germline V gene (reference sequence). DNA for the CDR3: TGTGCCACCAGCAGAGATACCGAGGGTGCGGAGCTGTTTTTT. This encodes CATSRDTEGAELFF. Looking up the rest from reference TRBV15 and TRBJ2-2 gives the full variable domain: DAMVIQNPRYQVTQFGKPVTLSCSQTLNHNVMYWYQQKSSQAPKLLFHYYDKDFNNEADTPDNFQSRRPNTSFCFLDIRSPGLGDTAMYLCATSRDTEGAELFFGEGSRLTVL.

J is TRBJ2-2 and V is TRBV28; D gene unclear. The CDR3 has 15 residues. Germline lookup yields CDR1 MDHEN and CDR2 SYDVKM. Trimming left V 3 bases short and J 0 bases short, with 8 bases between. This CDR3 is CASSFGAPNTGELFF. CDR3 DNA sequence: TGTGCCAGCAGTTTCGGAGCCCCGAACACCGGGGAGCTGTTTTTT.

The chain links TRBV4-2 to TRBJ2-5; 10 bases are shared with TRBD2. The CDR3 runs 18 residues. Per germline, CDR1 LGHNA and CDR2 YNFKEQ. V dropped 0 bases and J dropped 5; count of bases not matched to a gene: 12. DNA of the CDR3: TGTGCCAGCAGCCAAGAGTTAGGGAGCGGGGGGGCCGGGGAGACCCAGTACTTC. This codes for CASSQELGSGGAGETQYF.

The chain links TRBV7-9 to TRBJ1-3; D unclear. V lost 7 bases, J lost 0 bases, and 4 bases lay in between. CDR3 size: 12 residues. Germline V gene lookup returns CDR1 SEHNR and CDR2 FQNEAQ (reference sequence). The CDR3 nucleotides are TGTGCCAGCAAGGTCTCTGGAAACACCATATATTTT. Amino acid sequence: CASKVSGNTIYF. The variable domain in full, completed from reference TRBV7-9 and TRBJ1-3, reads DTGVSQNPRHKITKRGQNVTFRCDPISEHNRLYWYRQTLGQGPEFLTYFQNEAQLEKSRLLSDRFSAERPKGSFSTLEIQRTEQGDSAMYLCASKVSGNTIYFGEGSWLTVV.

The chain employs TRBV5-1 and TRBJ2-5, with 12 positions matching TRBD2. V dropped 4 bases and J dropped 5; count of bases not matched to a gene: 9. The CDR3 is 16 residues long. CDR1 and CDR2 from the germline V gene are SGHRS and YFSETQ. CDR3 residues: CASSRTSGERYETQYF. CDR3 nucleotide sequence: TGCGCCAGCAGCAGGACTAGCGGGGAGAGGTATGAGACCCAGTACTTC.

The chain combines TRBV19 with TRBJ2-1; maybe TRBD1 (5 bases). This CDR3 is built from 13 residues. V gave up 5 bases and J gave up 3 bases, with 8 bases separating them. Germline-derived CDR1 and CDR2 are LNHDA and SQIVND (reference sequence). The CDR3 protein is CASSADSYNEQFF. The CDR3, as DNA: TGTGCCAGTAGTGCCGACAGCTACAATGAGCAGTTCTTC.

The V call is TRBV5-6, the J call TRBJ2-2; D is ambiguous. The CDR3 is made up of 16 amino acids. CDR1 and CDR2 (germline): SGHDT, YYEEEE. Trimming pared 0 bases from V and 8 bases from J, leaving 17 bases between. Here the CDR3 DNA reads TGTGCCAGCAGCTTGGGGACCCTTCTGCGTTCGGGGGAGCTGTTTTTT. It is translated as CASSLGTLLRSGELFF.

The chain joins TRBV13 to TRBJ2-5, with TRBD2 as a possible D gene (6 bases). The CDR3 sequence is 12 residues long. V was clipped by 2 bases and J by 5 bases, with 6 bases between them. Germline values: CDR1 PRHDT, CDR2 FYEKMQ (reference sequence). CDR3 residues: CASSLRGETQYF. The CDR3 coding sequence is TGTGCCAGCAGCTTACGGGGGGAGACCCAGTACTTC.

The chain is built from TRBV7-6 and TRBJ1-5, with D perhaps TRBD1 (5 bases). This CDR3 has 15 amino acids. V lost 5 bases and J 0 bases, leaving 11 bases between the germline ends. Germline assignment: CDR1 SGHVS and CDR2 FNYEAQ. This chain's CDR3 is CASSVDSYSNQPQHF. CDR3 nucleotides: TGTGCCAGCAGCGTCGACAGTTATAGCAATCAGCCCCAGCATTTT. The entire variable domain, with the rest obtained from reference TRBV7-6 and TRBJ1-5, is as follows: GAGVSQSPRYKVTKRGQDVALRCDPISGHVSLYWYRQALGQGPEFLTYFNYEAQQDKSGLPNDRFSAERPEGSISTLTIQRTEQRDSAMYRCASSVDSYSNQPQHFGDGTRLSIL.

This chain links TRBV27 with TRBJ2-7; D may be TRBD2 (5 bases). The CDR3 runs 13 residues. CDR1 is MNHEY, CDR2 SMNVEV, per germline (reference sequence). V was trimmed by 8 bases and J by 2 bases, leaving 13 bases between them. For the CDR3, the DNA is TGTGCCAGCGCGTCCTCGAGGGCCTACGAGCAGTACTTC. It yields the protein CASASSRAYEQYF.

The genes are TRBV6-5 and TRBJ2-1, with 10 bases matching TRBD2. CDR3 size: 16 residues. Germline trimming cut 0 bases from V and 8 bases from J; bases unmatched to any gene: 7. Germline values: CDR1 MNHEY, CDR2 SVGAGI. CDR3 loop: CASSYSGTSEGDEQFF. In nucleotides, the CDR3 is TGTGCCAGCAGTTACTCAGGGACTAGCGAGGGGGATGAGCAGTTCTTC.

The chain uses TRBV27 and TRBJ2-1; 9 nucleotides match TRBD1. Germline trimming cut 2 bases from V and 4 bases from J; bases unmatched to any gene: 6. From germline, CDR1 is MNHEY and CDR2 SMNVEV (reference sequence). This CDR3 is 16 amino acids long. The CDR3 protein is CASSLIRTGAYNEQFF. For the CDR3, the DNA is TGTGCCAGCAGTTTAATCCGGACAGGGGCGTACAATGAGCAGTTCTTC.

The chain recombines TRBV27 with TRBJ2-4; unclear D gene. The CDR3 is made up of 15 amino acids. V was cut by 3 bases and J by 1 base, with 10 bases left in between. Germline V CDR1 and CDR2: MNHEY, SMNVEV (reference sequence). The CDR3 region has the DNA TGTGCCAGCAGTTTTACCCCCCGGGCCAAAAACATTCAGTACTTC. Encoded protein: CASSFTPRAKNIQYF.

The chain employs TRBV19 and TRBJ2-3; the D gene is possibly TRBD2 (6 bases). Germline V lookup: CDR1 LNHDA, CDR2 SQIVND (reference sequence). Trimming removed 5 bases at V and 4 bases at J, with 19 bases between. This CDR3 has 16 amino acids. The CDR3 loop is CASSPLGGTGADTQYF. CDR3 nucleotides: TGTGCCAGTAGTCCCCTAGGAGGGACTGGCGCAGATACGCAGTATTTT.

The table lists this clone with a count of one. The chain has TRBV19 and TRBJ1-5, with 8 positions matching TRBD1. Germline loops: CDR1 LNHDA, CDR2 SQIVND (reference sequence). V lost 3 bases, J lost 7 bases, and 2 bases stayed unmatched. The CDR3 is made up of 13 amino acids. DNA for the CDR3: TGTGCCAGTAGTATCGGGACAGGCCAGCCCCAGCATTTT. Its protein product is CASSIGTGQPQHF.

The chain carries TRBV7-3 and TRBJ2-2; tentatively, D is TRBD1 (5 bases). Germline lookup yields CDR1 SGHTA and CDR2 FQGTGA. V was cut by 5 bases and J by 5 bases, with 12 bases left in between. The CDR3 spans 14 residues. The CDR3 DNA reads TGTGCCAGCAGCGCCACAGGATCGACCGGGGAGCTGTTTTTT. It codes for CASSATGSTGELFF. The full variable domain, rest sourced from reference TRBV7-3 and TRBJ2-2, is GAGVSQTPSNKVTEKGKYVELRCDPISGHTALYWYRQSLGQGPEFLIYFQGTGAADDSGLPNDRFFAVRPEGSVSTLKIQRTERGDSAVYLCASSATGSTGELFFGEGSRLTVL.

V gene TRBV6-4 combines with J gene TRBJ2-1, with D unresolved. Germline V gene data show CDR1 as MRHNA and CDR2 as SNTAGT. V was shortened by 0 bases and J by 10 bases, with 10 bases between the two germline ends. The CDR3 is made up of 13 amino acids. This CDR3 reads CASSDSANGEQFF. CDR3 bases: TGTGCCAGCAGTGACTCCGCTAACGGGGAGCAGTTCTTC.

The chain has TRBV4-1 and TRBJ2-1; D unresolved. This CDR3 has 16 residues. Germline CDR1 reads MGHRA; CDR2 reads YSYEKL. The ends were cut back, 1 base at V and 7 bases at J, with 17 bases in the middle. In nucleotides, the CDR3 is TGCGCCAGCAGCCAAGTTGTTGCCCTGGGTAAAAATGAGCAGTTCTTC. Its protein product is CASSQVVALGKNEQFF.